This T cell receptor (beta chain) was sequenced in a study of T cell responses to AZD1222 COVID-19 vaccine. Study findings and constraints: Only after the peak T cell response were repertoires sampled. Donors skewed white British and female; clonal diversity was possibly underestimated.

Assay used: immunoSEQ multiplex PCR; TCRdb lists only in-frame clones, some missing. This sample yields approximately 24,000 clones, of which 88% are seen a single time; around 2.7% belongs to the top ten. Germline V CDR1 and CDR2: MDHEN, SYDVKM. The CDR3 consists of 12 residues. The V end was cut by 2 bases, the J end by 5 bases, with 7 bases between. For this clone: Its target is unknown.

The TCR originated in an adult who received the AZD1222 COVID-19 vaccine. The chain recombines TRBV28 with TRBJ2-7, with D perhaps TRBD2 (5 bases). The sequencing here drew on peripheral blood, taken 28 days after the second AZD1222 dose. CDR3 nucleotides: TGTGCCAGCAGTTTACTGGAGGACGAGCAGTACTTC. Protein: CASSLLEDEQYF. Full variable domain (remainder filled in from reference TRBV28 and TRBJ2-7): DVKVTQSSRYLVKRTGEKVFLECVQDMDHENMFWYRQDPGLGLRLIYFSYDVKMKEKGDIPEGYSVSREKKERFSLILESASTNQTSMYLCASSLLEDEQYFGPGTRLTVT.